These T cell receptor beta chains were read from a single sample in a study of Ad26.COV2.S vaccination and SARS-CoV-2 variants. Data came from immunoSEQ multiplex PCR; TCRdb stores just in-frame clones and leaves some out. The sample yields about 350,000 clones, about 88% seen once. The sample was peripheral blood, taken in a trial of Ad26.COV2.S vaccine versus placebo. The receptors derive from a person between 18 and 65 years old who received the Ad26.COV2.S COVID-19 vaccine or a placebo. CDR3s include the opening cysteine and the closing phenylalanine or tryptophan. Fields, in order: CDR3 protein, V gene, J gene, CDR3 length.

cdr3_aa: CASSVHRDQPQHF
v_call: TRBV2
j_call: TRBJ1-5
cdr3_length: 13

cdr3_aa: CASSYTRDTTEAFF
v_call: TRBV6-2/TRBV6-3
j_call: TRBJ1-1
cdr3_length: 14

cdr3_aa: CASTPILRAHEQFF
v_call: TRBV19
j_call: TRBJ2-1
cdr3_length: 14

cdr3_aa: CASSFTVNTGELFF
v_call: TRBV27
j_call: TRBJ2-2
cdr3_length: 14

cdr3_aa: CSARVNTEAFF
v_call: TRBV20-1
j_call: TRBJ1-1
cdr3_length: 11

cdr3_aa: CASSRGTGGATEAFF
v_call: TRBV5-1
j_call: TRBJ1-1
cdr3_length: 15

cdr3_aa: CASSEGQGRGEKLFF
v_call: TRBV2
j_call: TRBJ1-4
cdr3_length: 15

cdr3_aa: CASSFDRNQPQHF
v_call: TRBV27
j_call: TRBJ1-5
cdr3_length: 13

cdr3_aa: CASSLDRAKTGELFF
v_call: TRBV7-2
j_call: TRBJ2-2
cdr3_length: 15

cdr3_aa: CASSDRDKPIQYF
v_call: TRBV6-1
j_call: TRBJ2-4
cdr3_length: 13

cdr3_aa: CASRALRSSYEQYF
v_call: TRBV6-5
j_call: TRBJ2-7
cdr3_length: 14

cdr3_aa: CASSPPIGGENIQYF
v_call: TRBV18
j_call: TRBJ2-4
cdr3_length: 15

cdr3_aa: CASSFRSKGEQYF
v_call: TRBV7-2
j_call: TRBJ2-7
cdr3_length: 13

cdr3_aa: CATYTGQGWNTEAFF
v_call: TRBV19
j_call: TRBJ1-1
cdr3_length: 15

cdr3_aa: CASSFGVQPQHF
v_call: TRBV7-2
j_call: TRBJ1-5
cdr3_length: 12

cdr3_aa: CASSDEVVSSGNTIYF
v_call: TRBV25-1
j_call: TRBJ1-3
cdr3_length: 16

cdr3_aa: CASSGQGSGNTIYF
v_call: TRBV9
j_call: TRBJ1-3
cdr3_length: 14

cdr3_aa: CASSGQGLNEQYF
v_call: TRBV6-5
j_call: TRBJ2-7
cdr3_length: 13

cdr3_aa: CSVQKQVNTEAFF
v_call: TRBV29-1
j_call: TRBJ1-1
cdr3_length: 13

cdr3_aa: CASSLTGVRDTQYF
v_call: TRBV4-3
j_call: TRBJ2-3
cdr3_length: 14

cdr3_aa: CASRLGTAPHAWYF
v_call: TRBV2
j_call: TRBJ2-7
cdr3_length: 14

cdr3_aa: CSATGGPNTEAFF
v_call: TRBV29-1
j_call: TRBJ1-1
cdr3_length: 13

cdr3_aa: CAQTGKLYEQYF
v_call: TRBV2
j_call: TRBJ2-7
cdr3_length: 12

cdr3_aa: CASTPGAKEETQYF
v_call: TRBV6-5
j_call: TRBJ2-5
cdr3_length: 14